These 10 T cell receptor beta chains came from one sample sequenced in a study of regulatory T cells in long-lasting Graves disease. The time point denotes: newly diagnosed GD, antithyroid drugs for less than 3 months. From RNA extracted from PBMCs, the TCR library was made. TCR beta libraries were built with iRepertoire HTBI primers and Arm-PCR of CDR3 regions. TCRdb ran MiXCR on the multiplex PCR reads and lists one entry per CDR3 protein. The sample holds 200,000 to 250,000 distinct CDR3 sequences, roughly a fifth seen once. The specimen comprised peripheral blood mononuclear cells (PBMCs), sampled at new diagnosis, from a patient treated with antithyroid drugs. The source of these receptors is a female donor with Graves disease.

This clonotype was counted ten times or more. The rearrangement joins TRBV10-3 to TRBJ1-1, with 8 positions matching TRBD1. This CDR3 comprises 15 residues. Trimming cost V 0 bases and J 1 base; bases outside gene matches: 1. Germline values: CDR1 ENHRY, CDR2 SYGVKD. In DNA form, the CDR3 reads TGTGCCATCAGTGAGTCTGGGACAGGGAACACTGAAGCTTTCTTT. Its translation: CAISESGTGNTEAFF.

This clonotype was seen repeatedly, ten times or more. The chain recombines TRBV2 with TRBJ2-5; 8 bases align to TRBD1. V shed 6 bases, J shed 1 base, and the junction held 7 bases outside the gene matches. The CDR3 length is 15 residues. The germline V gene encodes CDR1 SNHLY and CDR2 FYNNEI. DNA for the CDR3: TGTGCCAGCAGACCTCAGGGGGCCCGCCAAGAGACCCAGTACTTC. Translating gives CASRPQGARQETQYF.

This clonotype has at least ten counts. The chain carries TRBV7-2 and TRBJ2-2; no clear D. With 3 bases removed from V and 2 bases from J, the gap between germline ends came to 7 bases. The CDR3 length is 14 residues. Germline CDR1 SGHTA, CDR2 FQGNSA. The CDR3 sequence is CASSFGGNTGELFF. Written as DNA, the CDR3 is TGTGCCAGCAGCTTCGGTGGCAACACCGGGGAGCTGTTTTTT.

This clonotype was recorded at least ten times. This chain uses TRBV27 with TRBJ2-1; 9 bases line up with TRBD2. CDR3 length equals 15 residues. With 5 bases clipped from V and 7 bases from J, the junction kept 9 bases outside the gene matches. CDR1 and CDR2 from the germline V gene are MNHEY and SMNVEV (reference sequence). CDR3: CASSKREVGLNEQFF. CDR3 bases: TGTGCCAGCAGTAAGCGGGAGGTTGGCTTAAATGAGCAGTTCTTC.

In this sample, this clonotype turned up many times. This chain links TRBV6-5 with TRBJ2-1, with D perhaps TRBD1 or TRBD2 (5 bases each). Germline V gene data show CDR1 as MNHEY and CDR2 as SVGAGI. V was cut by 4 bases and J by 1 base, with 8 bases left in between. The CDR3 has 14 residues. In DNA form, the CDR3 reads TGTGCCAGCAGTTCGGGACCTTCCTACAATGAGCAGTTCTTC. This gives the protein CASSSGPSYNEQFF.

Worth noting for this clonotype: A much larger clone lies one base from this, so it may be a read error. The V call is TRBV6-5, the J call TRBJ2-6; no clear D. Germline assignment: CDR1 MNHEY and CDR2 SVGAGI. The germline V and J ends were trimmed by 4 bases and 0 bases, with 13 bases remaining between them. CDR3 length: 17 amino acids. The CDR3 loop is CASSCHAFLSGANVLTF. The CDR3 bases are TGTGCCAGCAGTTGCCACGCCTTCCTCTCTGGGGCCAACGTCCTGACTTTC.

The CDR3 reads CATGGTVTLSDTQYF. The DNA of the CDR3 is TGTGCCACCGGGGGGACAGTAACTTTATCAGATACGCAGTATTTT. J is TRBJ2-3 and V is TRBV10-3, with D possibly being TRBD1 or TRBD2 (7 bases each). V was pared by 10 bases and J by 4 bases, with 21 bases between. The germline V gene encodes CDR1 ENHRY and CDR2 SYGVKD. This CDR3 region has 15 residues.

CDR3 residues: CSALDRYYGNTIYF. As DNA, the CDR3 is TGCAGTGCACTCGACAGGTATTATGGAAACACCATATATTTT. The chain couples TRBV20-1 to TRBJ1-3; possible D gene TRBD1, 6 bases. V lost 6 bases and J 3 bases, leaving 15 bases between the germline ends. Germline lookup yields CDR1 DFQATT and CDR2 SNEGSKA (reference sequence). This CDR3 has 14 residues.

This clonotype was seen at least ten times. The chain joins TRBV3-1 to TRBJ2-3; D not resolved. The CDR3 consists of 12 residues. Germline assignment: CDR1 LGHDT and CDR2 YNNKEL (reference sequence). V lost 1 base, J lost 5 bases, and 4 bases lay in between. CDR3: CASSQGVDTQYF. The CDR3 nucleotides are TGTGCCAGCAGCCAAGGGGTAGATACGCAGTATTTT.

This clonotype has ten or more counts. V usage is TRBV10-3 and J usage is TRBJ1-5; TRBD1 is a possible D gene (6 bases). CDR1 and CDR2 (germline): ENHRY, SYGVKD. The CDR3 sequence is 13 residues long. Trimming took 10 bases from V and 6 from J, leaving 16 bases between them. DNA for the CDR3: TGTGCCACCCGACCGGGGGCAAGTCAGCCCCAGCATTTT. Translation: CATRPGASQPQHF.